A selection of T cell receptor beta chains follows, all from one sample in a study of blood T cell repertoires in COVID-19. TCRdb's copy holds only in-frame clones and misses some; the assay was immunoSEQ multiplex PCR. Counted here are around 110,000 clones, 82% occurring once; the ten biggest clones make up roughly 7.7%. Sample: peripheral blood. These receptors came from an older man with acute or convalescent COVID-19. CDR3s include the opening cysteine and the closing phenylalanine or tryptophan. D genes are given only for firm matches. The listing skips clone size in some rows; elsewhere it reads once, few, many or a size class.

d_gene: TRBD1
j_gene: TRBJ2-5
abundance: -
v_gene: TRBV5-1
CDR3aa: CASRWTGDQETQYF
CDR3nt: TGCGCCAGCAGATGGACAGGGGACCAAGAGACCCAGTACTTC

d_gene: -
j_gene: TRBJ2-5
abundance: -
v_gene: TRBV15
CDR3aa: CATSRDGQQETQYF
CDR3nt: TGTGCCACCAGCAGAGATGGGCAACAAGAGACCCAGTACTTC

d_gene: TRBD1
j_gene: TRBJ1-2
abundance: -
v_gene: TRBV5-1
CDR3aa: CASSLGTADYGYTF
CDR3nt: TGCGCCAGCAGCTTAGGGACAGCTGACTATGGCTACACCTTC

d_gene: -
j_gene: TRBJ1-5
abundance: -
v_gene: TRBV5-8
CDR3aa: CASSLDGTSQPQHF
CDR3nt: TGTGCCAGCAGCTTGGATGGGACAAGTCAGCCCCAGCATTTT

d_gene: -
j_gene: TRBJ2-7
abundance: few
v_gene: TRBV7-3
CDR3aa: CASSLPPGEQYF
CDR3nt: TGTGCCAGCAGCCTACCCCCAGGCGAGCAGTACTTC

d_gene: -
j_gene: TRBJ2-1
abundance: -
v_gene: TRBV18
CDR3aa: CASSSRQSSYNEQFF
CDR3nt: TGTGCCAGCTCATCCCGACAGAGCTCCTACAATGAGCAGTTCTTC

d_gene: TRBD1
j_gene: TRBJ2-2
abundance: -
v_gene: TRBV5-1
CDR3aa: CASTSKGQGGAGELFF
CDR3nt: TGCGCCAGCACCTCGAAAGGACAGGGTGGGGCCGGGGAGCTGTTTTTT

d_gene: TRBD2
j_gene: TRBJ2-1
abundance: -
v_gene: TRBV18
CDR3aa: CASSGLAGGDYNEQFF
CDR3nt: TGTGCCAGCTCAGGACTAGCGGGAGGGGACTACAATGAGCAGTTCTTC

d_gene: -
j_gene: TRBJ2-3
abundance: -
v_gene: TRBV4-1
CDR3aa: CASSQEMAGFAQYF
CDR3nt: TGCGCCAGCAGCCAAGAAATGGCCGGGTTCGCGCAGTATTTT

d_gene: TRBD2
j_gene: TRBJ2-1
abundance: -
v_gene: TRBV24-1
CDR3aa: CATSDRTSGRGNEQFF
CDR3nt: TGTGCCACCAGTGACCGGACTAGCGGGAGAGGAAATGAGCAGTTCTTC

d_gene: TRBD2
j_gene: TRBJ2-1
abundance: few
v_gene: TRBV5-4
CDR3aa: CASSLESGASYNEQFF
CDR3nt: TGTGCCAGCAGCTTGGAGAGCGGGGCCTCCTACAATGAGCAGTTCTTC

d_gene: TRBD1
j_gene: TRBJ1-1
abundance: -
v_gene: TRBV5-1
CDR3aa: CASSLRPGQGLTEAFF
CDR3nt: TGCGCCAGCAGCTTGCGCCCGGGACAGGGGTTGACTGAAGCTTTCTTT

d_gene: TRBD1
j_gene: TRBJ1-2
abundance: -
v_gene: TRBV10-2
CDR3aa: CASSELGQGDYGYTF
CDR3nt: TGCGCCAGCAGTGAACTAGGGCAGGGGGACTATGGCTACACCTTC

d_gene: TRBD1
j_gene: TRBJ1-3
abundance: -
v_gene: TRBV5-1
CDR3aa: CASTTGQGANTIYF
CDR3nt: TGCGCCAGCACCACAGGACAGGGTGCGAACACCATATATTTT

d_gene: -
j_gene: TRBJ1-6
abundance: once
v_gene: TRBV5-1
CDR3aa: CASSLVQANSPLHF
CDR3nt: TGCGCCAGCAGCTTGGTTCAGGCGAATTCACCCCTCCACTTT

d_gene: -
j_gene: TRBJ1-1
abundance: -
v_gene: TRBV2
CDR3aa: CASSGQLEAFF
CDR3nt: TGTGCCAGCAGTGGCCAACTTGAAGCTTTCTTT

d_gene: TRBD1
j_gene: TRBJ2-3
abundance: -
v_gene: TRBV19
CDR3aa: CASSIRKTGADTQYF
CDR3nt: TGTGCCAGTAGTATACGAAAGACAGGGGCAGATACGCAGTATTTT

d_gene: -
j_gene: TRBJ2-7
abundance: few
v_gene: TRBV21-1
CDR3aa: CASSVRDRGPSYEQYF
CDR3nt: TGTGCCAGCAGCGTCCGGGACAGGGGTCCCTCCTACGAGCAGTACTTC

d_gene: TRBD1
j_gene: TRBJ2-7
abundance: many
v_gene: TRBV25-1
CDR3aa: CASGGDRAPYEQYF
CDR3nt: TGTGCCAGCGGGGGGGACAGGGCCCCCTACGAGCAGTACTTC

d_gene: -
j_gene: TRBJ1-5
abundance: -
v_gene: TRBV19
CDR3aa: CASRGAGGSNQPQHF
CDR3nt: TGTGCCAGTAGGGGGGCAGGCGGGAGCAATCAGCCCCAGCATTTT

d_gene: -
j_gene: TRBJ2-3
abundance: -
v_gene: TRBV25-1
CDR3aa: CASSMLANRDTQYF
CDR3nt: TGTGCCAGCAGCATGCTAGCGAATAGGGATACGCAGTATTTT

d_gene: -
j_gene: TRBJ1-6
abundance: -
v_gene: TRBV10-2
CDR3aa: CATTAASDNSPLHF
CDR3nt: TGCGCCACGACAGCAGCATCAGATAATTCACCCCTCCACTTT

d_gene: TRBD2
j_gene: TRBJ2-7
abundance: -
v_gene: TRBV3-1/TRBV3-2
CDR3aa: CASSRAGVREQYF
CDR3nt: TGTGCCAGCAGCCGAGCGGGGGTAAGGGAGCAGTACTTC

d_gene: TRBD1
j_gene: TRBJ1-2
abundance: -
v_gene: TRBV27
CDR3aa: CASSTGVGTNYGYTF
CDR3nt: TGTGCCAGCAGTACAGGGGTTGGGACTAACTATGGCTACACCTTC